This T cell receptor (beta chain) was obtained from a study of technical replicates of blood from four donors. Using immunoSEQ multiplex PCR, the repertoire was profiled, and TCRdb retains in-frame clones only, with some absent. The sample lists tens of thousands of clones; 75% to 95% were seen once. Germline V gene data show CDR1 as GTSNPN and CDR2 as SVGIG (reference sequence). Between the trimmed V and J ends, which lost 5 bases and 1 base, there was a span of 14 bases. This CDR3 contains 14 residues. The genes are TRBV30 and TRBJ1-1; tentatively, D is TRBD1 (6 bases). The sample taken for sequencing was T cells isolated from PBMCs. This receptor was obtained from a human donor in good health. Some clones in this sample may be carry-over from other donors' samples. The CDR3 protein is CAWWDIPGNTEAFF. The CDR3 DNA follows: TGTGCCTGGTGGGACATTCCGGGGAACACTGAAGCTTTCTTT. The full variable domain, in which reference TRBV30 and TRBJ1-1 provide the parts outside the CDR3, is SQTIHQWPATLVQPVGSPLSLECTVEGTSNPNLYWYRQAAGRGLQLLFYSVGIGQISSEVPQNLSASRPQDRQFILSSKKLLLSDSGFYLCAWWDIPGNTEAFFGQGTRLTVV.